This T cell receptor (beta chain) was sequenced during a study of blood T cell repertoires in COVID-19. Germline CDR1 reads PRHDT; CDR2 reads FYEKMQ (reference sequence). The CDR3 is 14 residues long. Trimming cost V 7 bases and J 4 bases, with 14 bases left between them. The assay was immunoSEQ multiplex PCR, and TCRdb's table has in-frame clones only and misses some. The data show 290,000 or so clones, 90% seen once. The sequencing input was PBMCs or T cells enriched from blood (not recorded which). The gene calls are TRBV13 and TRBJ2-1, with TRBD2 as a possible D gene (6 bases). This TCR came from a woman aged 18-30 years with acute COVID-19. CDR3: CASTTGTSYNEQFF. The DNA for the CDR3 is TGTGCCAGCACCACCGGGACTTCGTACAATGAGCAGTTCTTC.